This note documents a single T cell receptor (beta chain) sequence. This clone's antigen is unknown. No much larger clone is present one base from it, and per-base qualities are unavailable. Preparation of the library involved the immunoSEQ multiplex PCR assay. In most patients, genomic DNA was isolated using the Qiagen DNeasy Blood and Tissue Kit and sent frozen to Adaptive Biotechnologies for TCR sequencing. For most patients, high-throughput TCR-beta CDR3 sequencing of genomic DNA was performed by Adaptive Biotechnologies. The published analysis was carried out like this. TCR sequencing data for more than 15 patients were retrieved from Adaptive's ImmunoSEQ software; a few other patients were processed with MiXCR and VDJtools. To correct CD4 versus CD8 sorting errors, any sequence found in both subsets at a frequency ratio below 5:1 was removed. CDR3 nucleotide sequences shared between donor and recipient were removed because their origin could not be assigned. At least 2-fold expansion over unstimulated cells and a minimum CFSE-low frequency of 0.002% (template counts) or 0.001% (read counts) were required for clones to be classified as alloreactive. A clone was considered mappable if detected in the sequenced pre-transplant spleen, lymph node, or MLR CFSE-low populations of the donor or recipient. The cumulative frequency of alloreactive clones was calculated as a percentage of all sequences, weighted by copy number. The table was pulled from immuneACCESS by TCRdb, which kept in-frame rearrangements only. Such tables lose some clones; where checked, under half of the loss comes from unresolved V genes, and the rest has no known cause. D and trimming come from the DNA, and the V and J calls and clone size come from that table. The sample table holds about 100,000 clones, of which roughly nine tenths were seen once. Roughly 0.97% of the sample comes from the top ten.

This record belongs to a study of graft-versus-host responses after intestinal transplantation (dated by TCRdb to the early 2020s). Broadly, across the study: Multivisceral, liver-intestinal, or isolated intestinal transplants were received by the recipients. Instead of going to the commercial service, samples from a few later patients were sequenced in-house on an Illumina MiSeq and processed with MiXCR. Every recipient was given anti-thymocyte globulin induction, then maintenance tacrolimus and steroids for around three years. The cohort enrolled under 30 intestinal transplant recipients, one of whom was a retransplant, and 3 patients without pretransplant specimens were excluded. Donor T cell macrochimerism was defined as a peak of at least 4% donor T cells among recipient peripheral blood mononuclear cells. Alloreactive clones were identified by sequencing pre-transplant mixed lymphocyte reaction products and comparing these products with unstimulated pre-transplant donor and recipient T cells. After intestinal transplantation, graft-versus-host and host-versus-graft alloreactive T cell clones were followed in the graft, circulation and bone marrow using bulk TCR-beta CDR3 sequencing.

On the study overall, not on this receptor specifically: Early after transplant, peak levels of circulating GvH clones were found to be associated with declines in HvG clones. GvH clones were found in recipient bone marrow, and some of the GvH clones appeared earlier in ileal mucosa or blood, which is consistent with an intestinal mucosal origin. High GvH to HvG T cell clonal ratios were observed in the allografts of patients with donor T cell macrochimerism. The conclusions were limited by the relatively low number and heterogeneity of the intestinal transplant patients.

Explained via the paper, the time point label denotes: cells obtained before transplantation from donor or recipient. CD3+CD4+ and CD3+CD8+ populations were FACS-sorted from unstimulated pre-transplant donor and recipient cells taken from spleen or lymph nodes. V was cut back by 5 bases and J by 10 bases, leaving a gap of 14 bases between them. The CDR3 has 12 amino acids, counting the end cysteine and phenylalanine. Just the 36-base CDR3 DNA is kept, in frame starting at base 1. The germline V gene provides CDR1 MDHEN and CDR2 SYDVKM. The clonotype comes from a human donor who was the organ donor for an intestinal transplant. Specimen: unstimulated CD4+ T cells sorted from spleen or lymph node cells, collected before transplant. This sequence uses TRBV28 and TRBJ1-1, with the D gene uncertain. In nucleotide form, the sequence is TGTGCCAGCAGTCGGGGAGGAGGACGAGCTTTCTTT. Its protein is CASSRGGGRAFF.